This T cell receptor (beta chain) comes out of a study of Tregs in tolerant kidney transplant recipients. General observations from the study: The small number of patients limits these findings pending further validation. Expanding Tregs on activated donor B cells appeared to best identify donor-specific TCRbeta clones.

Details on this clone: Its antigen is as yet unknown.

Sequencing was performed with immunoSEQ multiplex PCR; in TCRdb, only in-frame clones are kept and a portion is missing. The sample has 75,000 to 100,000 clones, approximately 90% seen once. CDR3 length: 14 residues. V lost 2 bases and J lost 3, with 9 bases in between. Germline assignment: CDR1 SEHNR and CDR2 FQNEAQ (reference sequence). The TCR was taken from a human donor in good health. V gene TRBV7-9 combines with J gene TRBJ2-3; unclear D gene. The sequenced material came from CD8+ T cells from blood. The CDR3 here is CASSLLRETDTQYF. The CDR3 coding sequence is TGTGCCAGCAGCTTACTTCGAGAAACAGATACGCAGTATTTT.